The entry below gives a single T cell receptor beta chain sequence along with its context. Antigen unknown. Trimming removed 1 base from V and 8 bases from J, with 11 bases in between. Per germline, CDR1 KGHSH and CDR2 LQKENI. The length of the CDR3 is 13 residues. The data derive from a study of cytomegalovirus exposure and HLA in healthy donors. Study-wide background: The approximately 130 validation repertoires matched the 650 to 850 first-cohort repertoires in platform, a later analysis reported. Study-wide findings and caveats: In vitro checks showed that a few CMV-associated chains really do target CMV antigens. As was reported, the classifier diagnosed cytomegalovirus status with high specificity and sensitivity. TCR sequences were mostly rare, though some public TCRs occurred in many donors.

Profiled with immunoSEQ multiplex PCR; TCRdb holds only in-frame clones, not every one. The data contain over 200,000 clones, 80% to 90% of them singletons. The TCR sequence derives from a woman in her late teens or twenties in good health and CMV-seronegative. This chain uses TRBV18 with TRBJ1-1; D remains ambiguous. The sequenced sample consisted of PBMCs. Here the CDR3 reads CASSPLGLAEAFF. For the CDR3, the DNA is TGTGCCAGCTCACCACTAGGACTGGCCGAAGCTTTCTTT.